This T cell receptor beta chain was recovered during a study of T-cell memory formation after mild COVID-19. Points on this clonotype: Its antigen is unidentified.

Regarding the study as a whole: Shrinking CD4+ clones resided mostly in CM and EM, and CD8+ ones in EMRA. In second-wave clones peaking day 37, SARS-CoV-2 specificity remained unconfirmed.

TCRalpha and TCRbeta libraries used 5'RACE with constant-segment primers and UMIs. TCRdb redid the calling of the 5' RACE reads with MiXCR, one entry per CDR3 protein. The data show hundreds of thousands of distinct CDR3 sequences, with about 20% seen just once and around a fifth held by the top ten. V was shortened by 5 bases and J by 0 bases, with 14 bases between the two germline ends. The V gene's germline CDR1 is LNHNV and CDR2 YYDKDF (reference sequence). The CDR3 spans 16 residues. The sample consisted of PBMCs or a T cell subset sorted from them (not recorded which). This TCR came from a man aged 18 to 35 who had mild COVID-19 (a few samples of this study predate the infection). Cell type and time point are not known. V usage is TRBV15 and J usage is TRBJ2-1; possible D gene TRBD2, 5 bases. The CDR3, as DNA: TGTGCCACCAGCCCCCGGACTGCAAGCTCCTACAATGAGCAGTTCTTC. It yields the protein CATSPRTASSYNEQFF.